Reported below is one TCR beta chain. V dropped 4 bases and J dropped 3 bases, with 8 bases sitting between them. This CDR3 comprises 12 residues. CDR1 SGHRS and CDR2 YFSETQ come from the germline V gene. In the original workflow: Reference gene primers were amplified, and this amplification served to estimate nucleated cell counts. Libraries were prepared by immunoSEQ multiplex PCR; TCRdb keeps only in-frame clonotypes and omits some of them. That table is the source of V, J and clone size, and D and trimming were worked out from the DNA. This table holds roughly 120,000 clones, about 88% found once. This sample is drawn from a study of blood T cell repertoires in COVID-19. About the study: Acute and convalescent COVID-19 samples came from the United States, Italy and Spain.

This clonotype was sampled from a woman aged 50 to 65 with acute or convalescent COVID-19. The specimen sequenced was peripheral blood. V gene TRBV5-1 combines with J gene TRBJ2-7; no clear D gene. For the CDR3, the DNA is TGCGCCAGCAGCCGCACTAACTACGAGCAGTACTTC. This gives the protein CASSRTNYEQYF. Supplemented by reference TRBV5-1 and TRBJ2-7, the full variable domain reads KAGVTQTPRYLIKTRGQQVTLSCSPISGHRSVSWYQQTPGQGLQFLFEYFSETQRNKGNFPGRFSGRQFSNSRSEMNVSTLELGDSALYLCASSRTNYEQYFGPGTRLTVT.